The rows below give T cell receptor beta chains drawn from one sample of a study of cytomegalovirus exposure and HLA in healthy donors. Profiling relied on immunoSEQ multiplex PCR, and the TCRdb table lists in-frame clones only, not all of them. The sample contains 140,000 to 150,000 clones, over 70% of which appear only once. Sequencing was done on a sample of PBMCs. The source is a man under 40 in good health and CMV-seronegative. CDR3s include the opening cysteine and the closing phenylalanine or tryptophan. The order of the fields is D gene, J gene, clone size, V gene, CDR3 DNA, CDR3 protein. The D gene is left open where the match is weak. Part of the rows lack a size; the others show once, few, many or a class for expanded clones.

D: TRBD2
J: TRBJ2-3
size: few
V: TRBV2
DNA: TGTGCCAGCAGGTCCGGGACTAGCCTCACAGATACGCAGTATTTT
CDR3: CASRSGTSLTDTQYF

D: TRBD1
J: TRBJ2-7
size: NA
V: TRBV7-9
DNA: TGTGCCAGCAGATCGGGACAGGACTACGAGCAGTACTTC
CDR3: CASRSGQDYEQYF

D: TRBD1
J: TRBJ1-1
size: few
V: TRBV5-1
DNA: TGCGCCAGCAGCTTGGCCCCAGGGGGGTCGACTGAAGCTTTCTTT
CDR3: CASSLAPGGSTEAFF

D: TRBD1
J: TRBJ1-2
size: NA
V: TRBV7-2
DNA: TGTGCCAGCAGCCGTACAGGGGAAGGTGGCTACACCTTC
CDR3: CASSRTGEGGYTF

D: TRBD2
J: TRBJ2-4
size: NA
V: TRBV6-5
DNA: TGTGCCAGCAGTTACAGCGGGGGCAAAAACAGTCAGTACTTC
CDR3: CASSYSGGKNSQYF

D: TRBD1
J: TRBJ2-7
size: NA
V: TRBV7-9
DNA: TGTGCCAGCAGCTTAGAGCCCCGGGACAGGGGGAACTACGAGCAGTACTTC
CDR3: CASSLEPRDRGNYEQYF

D: NA
J: TRBJ2-5
size: NA
V: TRBV15
DNA: TGTGCCACCAGCAGAGAGGTGGCCAGACAAGAGACCCAGTACTTC
CDR3: CATSREVARQETQYF

D: NA
J: TRBJ1-1
size: NA
V: TRBV10-3
DNA: TGTGCCACCACGGACAGCATGAACACTGAAGCTTTCTTT
CDR3: CATTDSMNTEAFF

D: NA
J: TRBJ1-1
size: NA
V: TRBV5-1
DNA: TGCGCCAGCAGCTTGGAGCAGAACACTGAAGCTTTCTTT
CDR3: CASSLEQNTEAFF

D: NA
J: TRBJ1-3
size: once
V: TRBV5-1
DNA: TGCGCCAGCAGCTCCTCAGGGATGGAAGGAAACACCATATATTTT
CDR3: CASSSSGMEGNTIYF

D: TRBD1
J: TRBJ1-3
size: few
V: TRBV18
DNA: TGTGCCAGCTCACCGGGACAGAGAAACACCATATATTTT
CDR3: CASSPGQRNTIYF

D: TRBD2
J: TRBJ2-3
size: NA
V: TRBV7-7
DNA: TGTGCTAGCAGCCTCTTAGCGGGGGTAAGCACAGATACGCAGTATTTT
CDR3: CASSLLAGVSTDTQYF

D: TRBD1
J: TRBJ1-2
size: NA
V: TRBV7-9
DNA: TGTTCCAGCAGCCGTTATGACAGGGATGACAGCGGCTACACCTTC
CDR3: CSSSRYDRDDSGYTF

D: TRBD2
J: TRBJ2-3
size: once
V: TRBV30
DNA: TGTGCCTGGAGTAGGATGTTAGGGCTAGCGGTAAACACAGATACGCAGTATTTT
CDR3: CAWSRMLGLAVNTDTQYF

D: TRBD1
J: TRBJ1-1
size: NA
V: TRBV6-5
DNA: TGTGCCAGCAGTTGGGGGGACAGGGGGCCGTACACTGAAGCTTTCTTT
CDR3: CASSWGDRGPYTEAFF

D: NA
J: TRBJ1-1
size: few
V: TRBV29-1
DNA: TGCAGCGTTGAAGACGGACTGTACACTGAAGCTTTCTTT
CDR3: CSVEDGLYTEAFF

D: TRBD2
J: TRBJ2-4
size: NA
V: TRBV28
DNA: TGTGCCAGCACCCCTAGCGGGGGGACCAAAAACATTCAGTACTTC
CDR3: CASTPSGGTKNIQYF

D: NA
J: TRBJ2-1
size: once
V: TRBV11-3
DNA: TGTGCCAGCAGCTTGGATAGAGGCTACAATGAGCAGTTCTTC
CDR3: CASSLDRGYNEQFF

D: NA
J: TRBJ2-1
size: NA
V: TRBV28
DNA: TGTGCCAGCAGTTTATATCGGCAGGGCAGGATCTTC
CDR3: CASSLYRQGRIF

D: NA
J: TRBJ1-5
size: NA
V: TRBV10-3
DNA: TGTGCCATCAGTGGTCCAGGCTTAAATCAGCCCCAGCATTTT
CDR3: CAISGPGLNQPQHF

D: NA
J: TRBJ1-3
size: few
V: TRBV7-3
DNA: TGTGCCAGCAGCCCCGGCGGGGTCGGAAACACCATATATTTT
CDR3: CASSPGGVGNTIYF

D: NA
J: TRBJ1-2
size: NA
V: TRBV15
DNA: TGTGCCACCAGCGGCCCTAACTATGGCTACACCTTC
CDR3: CATSGPNYGYTF